This record covers a single T cell receptor (beta chain). The antigen remains unidentified. The entry originates in a study of T cell responses to AZD1222 COVID-19 vaccine. Across the whole study: Combined were second doses at about 4 or about 12 weeks.

Assay used: immunoSEQ multiplex PCR; TCRdb lists only in-frame clones, some missing. The data show more than 150,000 clones, roughly 90% seen once. The study, taken as a whole, reports: CD4 TCRs associated with vaccination spanned spike, dominating at 160-218 and 743-854. Clonal diversity was possibly underestimated; the donors were predominantly white British and more often female. Reports say nearly half of spike-specific TCRs go after unmutated variant regions.

CDR3 length equals 17 residues. The TCR comes from an adult in good health. The V call is TRBV21-1, the J call TRBJ2-3; the table's D gene call, TRBD1, was not cross checked with the DNA. TRBV21-1 is tagged as a pseudogene. The sample consisted of peripheral blood, taken on day 0 of AZD1222 vaccination. This chain's CDR3 is CASSNSMTVLSTDTQYF. Written as DNA, the CDR3 is TGTGCCAGCAGCAACTCTATGACAGTACTCAGCACAGATACGCAGTATTTT.